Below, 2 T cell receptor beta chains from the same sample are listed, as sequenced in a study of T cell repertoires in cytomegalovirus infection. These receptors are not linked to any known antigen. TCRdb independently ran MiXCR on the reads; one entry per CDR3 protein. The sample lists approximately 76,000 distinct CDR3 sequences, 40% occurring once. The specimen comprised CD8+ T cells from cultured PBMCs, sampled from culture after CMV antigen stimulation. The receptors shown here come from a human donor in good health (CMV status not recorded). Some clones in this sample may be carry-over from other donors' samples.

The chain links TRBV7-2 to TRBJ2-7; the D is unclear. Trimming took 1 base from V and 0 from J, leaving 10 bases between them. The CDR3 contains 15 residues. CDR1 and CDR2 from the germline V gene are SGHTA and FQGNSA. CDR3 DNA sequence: TGTGCCAGCAGCTTAGGACTGACGAGCTCCTACGAGCAGTACTTC. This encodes CASSLGLTSSYEQYF.

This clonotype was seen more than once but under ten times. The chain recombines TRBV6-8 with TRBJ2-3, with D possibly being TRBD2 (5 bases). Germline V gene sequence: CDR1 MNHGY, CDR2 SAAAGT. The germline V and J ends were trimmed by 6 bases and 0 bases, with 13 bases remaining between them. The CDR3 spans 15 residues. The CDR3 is CASSPWETSTDTQYF. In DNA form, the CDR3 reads TGTGCCAGCAGCCCCTGGGAGACTAGCACAGATACGCAGTATTTT.